This T cell receptor beta chain was retrieved from a study of regulatory T cells in long-lasting Graves disease (dated by TCRdb to 2020 to 2023). For the study in its entirety: In the newly diagnosed Graves' disease group, patients had been taking antithyroid drugs for less than 3 months. The study was conducted in China and was registered as a clinical trial. Persistent Graves' disease patients were compared with newly diagnosed Graves' disease patients by peripheral blood TCR sequencing and RNA sequencing. TCR sequencing covered roughly 13 persistent and 20 newly diagnosed Graves' disease patients, approximately 33 samples in total.

Read against the paper, the sample's time point label means: newly diagnosed GD, antithyroid drugs for less than 3 months. For both TCR sequencing and RNA sequencing, RNA was extracted from PBMCs using TRIzol. Graves' disease was diagnosed according to American Thyroid Association guidelines. Patients for the study were recruited at an endocrinology department in Xi'an, China. Each patient gave roughly 10 milliliters of peripheral blood, collected in an EDTA anticoagulant tube. Ficoll Paque Plus density gradient separation was used to isolate PBMCs, and no further T cell sorting was performed. An Agilent 2100 Bioanalyzer and agarose gel were used to check RNA quality, and a NanoDrop 2000 was used to measure RNA concentration. Inclusive of the bounding cysteine and phenylalanine, the CDR3 is 15 residues long. Of the read, only the CDR3 DNA is kept; its 45 bases are in frame from base 1. CDR1 and CDR2 (MDHEN, SYDVKM) derive from the germline V gene. From V the trimming removes 4 bases and from J it removes 9 bases, while the gene matches leave 9 bases of the junction unaccounted for.

This clonotype has just a few counts. It has no known antigen specificity. The record has no base qualities; no much larger clone is one base away. Libraries came from multiplex PCR. Sequencer: Illumina HiSeq 4000. iRepertoire HTBI primers and Arm-PCR amplification of CDR3 regions were used to construct TCR beta libraries. Gel purification was performed on PCR products prior to sequencing. The authors' analysis ran thus. Gene usage analysis of CDR3 amino acid clonotypes relied on the approximately 60 TRBV and over 13 TRBJ segments identified across samples. COPE and FqMerger were used to merge the filtered high-quality paired reads into contigs. BLAST was used to align contigs to IMGT TRBV, TRBD and TRBJ reference genes, and CDR3 was defined according to IMGT. Any clonotype with a frequency above 0.1% was counted as a highly expanded clone. Shannon entropy was used to measure repertoire diversity, and the Gini coefficient was used to measure V-J evenness. A clonotype found in more than one individual was treated as public. Clones were called with MiXCR by TCRdb after fastp trimmed the public reads at Q25, and only in-frame beta chains were retained. A single entry per CDR3 protein holds the most common genes and DNA from its merged rows. For this entry, the V and J calls and clone size follow TCRdb and not the study's own pipeline. Counted in this sample were about 350,000 distinct CDR3 sequences; roughly 16% of them appeared once. 20% of the sample goes to the ten largest clones.

What the research found in general, with its limitations: Because the primary lesion, thyroid tissue, could not be accessed, the study looked at peripheral blood alone. Persistent disease showed preferential use of TRBV28, TRBJ1-2 and TRBJ2-5, whereas newly diagnosed disease favored TRBV20-1 and TRBJ2-1. Patients with persistent disease shared more public clonotypes (approximately 2,500) than newly diagnosed patients did (966). Sequencing and analysis were restricted to the TCR beta chain. Lower TCR Shannon entropy and fewer highly expanded clones were observed in persistent Graves' disease patients than in newly diagnosed patients, which suggested clonal expansion. The authors noted that the small sample size was a limitation that may lower accuracy.

The sample also formed part of further work on T cells in Graves' hyperthyroidism and ophthalmopathy. From the second report: A patient counted as having stable Graves' hyperthyroidism if no progression to ophthalmopathy occurred over 18 months of follow-up. The hyperthyroidism patients were between 18 and 65 years old and newly diagnosed, with a disease duration of less than 2 months. Any patient with an uncontrolled infection, another autoimmune disease, pregnancy or lactation was excluded. Diagnoses were established on the basis of clinical symptoms, serum thyroxine and TRAb, thyroid ultrasound, and orbital computed tomography. A first-round RT-PCR of the TCR CDR3 used the HTBI primer set with the Qiagen OneStep RT-PCR kit. Most expanded thyroid clonotypes (frequency above 0.001) were also detected in blood, suggesting blood repertoires may reflect thyroid immune responses. In cross-validation, a model built on a 13 V-J signature told ophthalmopathy apart from stable hyperthyroidism with 87.88% sensitivity and roughly 82% specificity, and in testing the same model reached 80%/75%. In validation, progression to ophthalmopathy was predicted by the model with around 71% sensitivity and around 75% specificity, a median of roughly 6 months before onset. To identify distinguishing TCR V-J signatures, a discovery cohort of around 98 patients was used, comprising roughly 45 with Graves' ophthalmopathy and around 57 with stable Graves' hyperthyroidism. Prospective prediction of ophthalmopathy was tested in an independent validation cohort of fewer than 20 hyperthyroidism patients and 17 patients who later progressed to ophthalmopathy. For training and testing, the 100 or so patients in the discovery cohort were randomly divided in a 7:3 ratio. Thyroid tissue and blood T-cell repertoires from about six Graves' hyperthyroidism patients were also compared in the study. Following sampling, methimazole starting at 30 mg daily was given to hyperthyroidism patients, and high-dose intravenous methylprednisolone was given to ophthalmopathy patients. The libraries were constructed in a second round of multiplex PCR and then size-selected and purified. Paired-end sequencing of the libraries was performed with 100 bp reads on an Illumina HiSeq2000. SOAPnuke was used to process the raw data, throwing out any read that contained adapters or uncalled bases, had a mean Phred below 15, or lacked an exact constant-primer or identifier match. High-quality paired reads were merged using COPE v1.2.5, and each unique nucleotide sequence was defined as a clonotype. MiTCR v1.1 was used to align clonotypes to the IMGT TRBV, TRBD and TRBJ reference segments. Analysis was restricted to V-J combinations with a frequency above 0.0001, which covered roughly 99% of repertoires. A TCS score was defined as the ratio of F50 (clonal expansion) to E x V (chaos), with BLOSUM62-based TCRdist applied between CDR3 peptides within each V-J. Welch's t-statistics and random forest reduced roughly 530 V-J features to 13, which were used in a naive Bayes classifier (R e1071). Sample size was not statistically predetermined, and blinding of investigators to group allocation was not performed. The paper describes TCR Vbeta CDR3 sequencing of roughly 130 peripheral blood samples, made up of roughly 40 ophthalmopathy patients, around 73 hyperthyroidism patients and some 17 progressor patients.

This TCR derives from a woman aged 18-29 years with Graves disease. Donor details come from another sample of the same person, matched by shared clones. This specimen was peripheral blood mononuclear cells (PBMCs), taken at new diagnosis, from a patient treated with antithyroid drugs. The chain joins TRBV28 to TRBJ1-4, and 9 bases in between align with TRBD1. In nucleotides, the sequence is TGTGCCAGCAGTTCGACCGGGACAGGGAGTAAAAAACTGTTTTTT. It specifies CASSSTGTGSKKLFF.